Listed below are T cell receptor beta chains from one sample, sequenced in a study of blood T cell repertoires in COVID-19. Clones were sequenced by immunoSEQ multiplex PCR, and TCRdb holds only the in-frame ones, with some missing. This table holds tens of thousands of clones, 85% to 90% found once. Sequencing input: peripheral blood. The receptor source for this set is a human donor in a cohort sampled during active COVID-19. Both conserved end residues are trimmed from each CDR3. A D gene is named only where the DNA matches it firmly. The size field is filled for only some rows; it gives once, few, many or a size class.

>-|TRBV15|-
ATSRDQAAYEQY
>once|TRBV5-1|TRBD2
ASSFPGASGADTQY
>-|TRBV11-1|-
ASSSPGSGLTGELF
>-|TRBV7-9|TRBD2
ASSPRTSGRTGELF
>-|TRBV19|TRBD1
ASSIKQGAIYEQY
>-|TRBV6-1|-
ASSERTYYGYT
>-|TRBV10-3|TRBD1
AISEQGGSNQPQH
>-|TRBV9|TRBD2
ASSARLAGASTDTQY
>-|TRBV7-9|-
ASSFIVSYGYT
>-|TRBV19|TRBD2
ASMDSGGITDTQY
>-|TRBV5-5|-
ASSLSLRNEQF
>once|TRBV6-4|TRBD2
ASSPEAGGPREQF
>-|TRBV10-2|TRBD2
ASSETGLAGTDTQY
>-|TRBV7-6|-
ASSPDSYNEQF
>-|TRBV3-1/TRBV3-2|TRBD1
ASSRGTGGTGELF
>once|TRBV7-2|-
ASSLEVRASPLH
>-|TRBV27|TRBD1
ASSLAGQGGSPLH
>-|TRBV21-1|-
ASSKETGTGYT
>-|TRBV5-6|TRBD1
ASHRQGVTYEQY
>-|TRBV30|TRBD1
AWSMKTGGWDGYT
>-|TRBV18|-
ASSSRDPNYGYT
>-|TRBV12-3/TRBV12-4|-
ASSPGGYEQY
>-|TRBV6-5|TRBD1
ASSNYRGHQPQH
>once|TRBV12-3/TRBV12-4|-
ASSLTVHGYT
>-|TRBV10-2|-
ASSADTGLTNTQY
>-|TRBV2|-
ASSELGAKNEQY
>-|TRBV9|-
ASSVVPGVDEKLF
>-|TRBV9|-
ASSVVSTSETQY
>-|TRBV4-1|-
ASSPGTISTDTQY
>-|TRBV15|TRBD1
ATSPLITTGKYEQY
>-|TRBV7-8|-
ASTAENEQF
>-|TRBV6-5|TRBD1
ADGFGRDSEAF
>-|TRBV11-2|-
ASSLGARGTGDTQY
>-|TRBV19|-
ASTPRGQMNTEAF
>-|TRBV18|-
ASSPRVDTDTQY
>-|TRBV6-5|TRBD1
ASIRDRGPYEQY
>-|TRBV9|TRBD1
ASSKTGGSNSPLH
>-|TRBV25-1|-
ASSPGSEQY
>few|TRBV30|-
AWIQVEPL
>once|TRBV11-2|-
ASSQMGGQPQH
>-|TRBV29-1|TRBD1
SGGQGNQPQH
>-|TRBV3-1/TRBV3-2|TRBD2
ASSGLAGVETQY
>few|TRBV6-5|TRBD1
ASRWDRGSSYEQY
>-|TRBV5-1|TRBD1
ASSFQQGAGTEAF
>-|TRBV10-3|TRBD1
AISLRSGTGGDYGYT
>-|TRBV13|TRBD1
ASSWMGGQGYEQY
>-|TRBV15|-
ATSRGGDHQPQH
>few|TRBV10-3|-
AISDPSRSDTQY
>-|TRBV6-2/TRBV6-3|-
ASSYGGGDTEAF
>-|TRBV6-5|-
ASKGLNTEAF
>-|TRBV2|-
ASNEVGHSNTEAF